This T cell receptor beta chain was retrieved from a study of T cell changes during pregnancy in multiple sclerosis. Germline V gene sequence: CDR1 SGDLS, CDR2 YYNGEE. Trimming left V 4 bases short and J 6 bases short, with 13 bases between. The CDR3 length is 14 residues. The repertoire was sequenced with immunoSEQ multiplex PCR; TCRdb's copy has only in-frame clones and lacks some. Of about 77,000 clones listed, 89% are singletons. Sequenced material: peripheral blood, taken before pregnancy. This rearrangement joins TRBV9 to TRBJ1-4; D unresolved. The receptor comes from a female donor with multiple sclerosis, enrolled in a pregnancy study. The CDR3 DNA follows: TGTGCCAGCAGCCCTCGAGGCAGTGATGAAAAACTGTTTTTT. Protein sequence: CASSPRGSDEKLFF. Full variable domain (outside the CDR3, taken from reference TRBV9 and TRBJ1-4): DSGVTQTPKHLITATGQRVTLRCSPRSGDLSVYWYQQSLDQGLQFLIQYYNGEERAKGNILERFSAQQFPDLHSELNLSSLELGDSALYFCASSPRGSDEKLFFGSGTQLSVL.